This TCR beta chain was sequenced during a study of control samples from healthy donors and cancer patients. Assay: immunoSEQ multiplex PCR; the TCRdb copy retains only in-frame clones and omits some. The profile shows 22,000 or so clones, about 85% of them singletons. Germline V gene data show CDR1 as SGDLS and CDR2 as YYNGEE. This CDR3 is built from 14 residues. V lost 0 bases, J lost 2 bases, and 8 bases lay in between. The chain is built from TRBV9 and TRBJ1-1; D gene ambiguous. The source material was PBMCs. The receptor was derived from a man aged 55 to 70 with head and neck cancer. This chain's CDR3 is CASSVEDLNTEAFF. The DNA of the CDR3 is TGTGCCAGCAGCGTAGAGGACCTAAACACTGAAGCTTTCTTT.